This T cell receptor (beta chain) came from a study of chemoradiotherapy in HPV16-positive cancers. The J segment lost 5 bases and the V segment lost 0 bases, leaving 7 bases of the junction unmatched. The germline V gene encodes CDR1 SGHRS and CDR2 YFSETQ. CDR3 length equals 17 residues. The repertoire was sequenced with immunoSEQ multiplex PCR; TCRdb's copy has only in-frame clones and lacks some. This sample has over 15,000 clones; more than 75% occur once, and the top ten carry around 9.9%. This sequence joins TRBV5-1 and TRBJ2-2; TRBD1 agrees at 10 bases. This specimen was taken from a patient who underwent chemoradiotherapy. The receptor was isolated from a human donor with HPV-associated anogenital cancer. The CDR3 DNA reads TGCGCCAGCAGCTTGGCCAATAGACAGGGGGCTACCGGGGAGCTGTTTTTT. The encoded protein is CASSLANRQGATGELFF.